Listed here is a single T cell receptor beta chain. The data derive from a study of T cell changes during pregnancy in multiple sclerosis. The method was immunoSEQ multiplex PCR; TCRdb's version includes in-frame clones alone and lacks a portion of them. The repertoire holds around 96,000 clones, about 93% seen once, with around 4.5% in the top ten. The receptor's source is a female donor with multiple sclerosis, enrolled in a pregnancy study. The material was peripheral blood, obtained in the first trimester of pregnancy.

CDR3 sequence: CASSIDGQLYMATNEKLFF. In DNA, the CDR3 is TGTGCCAGTAGTATAGATGGGCAGCTTTACATGGCAACTAATGAAAAACTGTTTTTT. The chain carries TRBV19 and TRBJ1-4, with D unclear. Germline lookup yields CDR1 LNHDA and CDR2 SQIVND (reference sequence). The CDR3 spans 19 residues. Trimming removed 0 bases at V and 0 bases at J, with 17 bases between.